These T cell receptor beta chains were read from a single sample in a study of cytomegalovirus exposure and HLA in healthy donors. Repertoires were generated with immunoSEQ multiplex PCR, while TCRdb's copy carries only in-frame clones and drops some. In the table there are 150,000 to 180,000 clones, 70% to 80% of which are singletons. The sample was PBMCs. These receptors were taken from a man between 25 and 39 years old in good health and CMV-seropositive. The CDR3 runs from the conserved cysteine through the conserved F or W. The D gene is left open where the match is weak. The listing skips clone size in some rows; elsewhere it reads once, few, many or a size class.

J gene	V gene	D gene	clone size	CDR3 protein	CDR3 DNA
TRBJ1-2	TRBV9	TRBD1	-	CASSPHPGTGGGYTF	TGTGCCAGCAGCCCTCATCCCGGGACAGGGGGCGGCTACACCTTC
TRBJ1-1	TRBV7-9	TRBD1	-	CASRRGQGYTEAFF	TGTGCCAGCAGACGCGGACAGGGGTACACTGAAGCTTTCTTT
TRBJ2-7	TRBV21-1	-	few	CASSDPPGSYEQYF	TGTGCCAGCAGCGACCCCCCGGGATCCTACGAGCAGTACTTC
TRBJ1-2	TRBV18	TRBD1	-	CASSPIQGEGYTF	TGTGCCAGCTCACCAATCCAGGGGGAAGGCTACACCTTC
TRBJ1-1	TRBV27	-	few	CASKRGSTEAFF	TGTGCCAGCAAACGGGGAAGTACTGAAGCTTTCTTT
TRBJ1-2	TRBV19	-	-	CASSARTGGYTF	TGTGCCAGTAGTGCCCGAACGGGTGGCTACACCTTC
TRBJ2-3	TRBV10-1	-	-	CASSESGVTDTQYF	TGCGCCAGCAGTGAGTCGGGAGTCACAGATACGCAGTATTTT
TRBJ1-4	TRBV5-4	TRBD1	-	CASSFGQVEKLFF	TGTGCCAGCAGCTTTGGACAGGTCGAAAAACTGTTTTTT
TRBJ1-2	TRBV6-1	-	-	CASSELGINYGYTF	TGTGCCAGCAGTGAGTTGGGCATTAACTATGGCTACACCTTC
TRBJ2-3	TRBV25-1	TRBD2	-	CASSGAGGRGTDTQYF	TGTGCCAGCAGTGGGGCGGGGGGGCGGGGCACAGATACGCAGTATTTT
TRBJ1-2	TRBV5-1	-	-	CASSLLTSTTGGRGYTF	TGCGCCAGCAGCCTTTTAACCTCCACTACGGGGGGTCGGGGCTACACCTTC
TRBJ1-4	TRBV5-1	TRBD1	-	CASSRTGGGEKLFF	TGCGCCAGCAGTAGGACAGGGGGCGGAGAAAAACTGTTTTTT
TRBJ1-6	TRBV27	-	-	CASSGHQRRSPLHF	TGTGCCAGTTCGGGACACCAGAGGCGTTCACCCCTCCACTTT
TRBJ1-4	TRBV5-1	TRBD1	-	CASSPGTGEEKLFF	TGCGCCAGCAGCCCCGGGACAGGGGAAGAAAAACTGTTTTTT
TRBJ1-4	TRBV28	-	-	CASVTGGRGTEKLFF	TGTGCCAGCGTAACGGGCGGCCGGGGAACTGAAAAACTGTTTTTT
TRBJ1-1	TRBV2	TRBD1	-	CASRATGPEAFF	TGTGCCAGCAGAGCGACAGGGCCTGAAGCTTTCTTT
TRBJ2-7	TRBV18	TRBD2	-	CASSSVNAGGHYEQYF	TGTGCCAGCTCCTCTGTAAACGCGGGGGGACACTACGAGCAGTACTTC
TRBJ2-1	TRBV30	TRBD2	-	CAWSPASGLGNEQFF	TGTGCCTGGAGTCCGGCCTCGGGACTAGGCAATGAGCAGTTCTTC
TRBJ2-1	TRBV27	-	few	CASSRGTTNHEQFF	TGTGCCAGCAGTCGGGGGACGACGAATCATGAGCAGTTCTTC
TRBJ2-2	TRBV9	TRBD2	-	CASSVSVGGAPGELFF	TGTGCCAGCAGCGTCTCGGTCGGGGGGGCCCCCGGGGAGCTGTTTTTT
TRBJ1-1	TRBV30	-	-	CAWSTRHGSEAFF	TGTGCCTGGAGTACTCGGCACGGGTCTGAAGCTTTCTTT
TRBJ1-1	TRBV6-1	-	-	CASSDYEAFF	TGTGCCAGCAGTGACTATGAAGCTTTCTTT
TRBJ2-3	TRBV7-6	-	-	CASSLATSSPGTSTDTQYF	TGTGCCAGCAGCCTCGCCACGTCGTCACCCGGGACTAGCACAGATACGCAGTATTTT
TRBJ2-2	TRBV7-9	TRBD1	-	CASSPRTGSLDTGELFF	TGTGCCAGCAGCCCCCGGACAGGGAGTCTGGACACCGGGGAGCTGTTTTTT
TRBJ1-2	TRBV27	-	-	CASSSQGSNYGYTF	TGTGCCAGCAGTTCTCAGGGGAGCAACTATGGCTACACCTTC
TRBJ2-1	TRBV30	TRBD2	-	CAWSSGNSINEQFF	TGTGCCTGGAGTAGCGGGAACTCGATCAATGAGCAGTTCTTC